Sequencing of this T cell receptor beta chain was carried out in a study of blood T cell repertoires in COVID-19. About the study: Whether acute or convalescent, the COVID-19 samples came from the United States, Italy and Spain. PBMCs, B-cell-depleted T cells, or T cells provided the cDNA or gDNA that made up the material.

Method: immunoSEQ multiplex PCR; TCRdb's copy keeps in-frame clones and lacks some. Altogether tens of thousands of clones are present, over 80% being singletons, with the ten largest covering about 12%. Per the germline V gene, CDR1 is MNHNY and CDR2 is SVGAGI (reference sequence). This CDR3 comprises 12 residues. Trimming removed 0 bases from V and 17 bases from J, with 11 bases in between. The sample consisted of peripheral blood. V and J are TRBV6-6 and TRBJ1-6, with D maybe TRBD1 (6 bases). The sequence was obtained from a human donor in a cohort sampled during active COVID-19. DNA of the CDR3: TGTGCCAGCAGTTACTCTGGGGGCGCAATCCACTTT. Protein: CASSYSGGAIHF.